A selection of T cell receptor beta chains follows, all from one sample in a study of blood T cell repertoires in COVID-19. Produced via immunoSEQ multiplex PCR; TCRdb's table is partial and in-frame only. The sample includes more than 95,000 clones, over 75% of them seen just once. The sequenced sample was peripheral blood. All receptors derive from a human donor in a cohort sampled during active or convalescent COVID-19. Each CDR3 is given with its conserved first and last residue.

j_call,v_call,cdr3_aa
TRBJ2-3,TRBV30,CAWSVQEPRTQYF
TRBJ2-2,TRBV6-5,CASGLGRTYTGELFF
TRBJ2-2,TRBV4-2,CASSQVAVGTSNTGELFF
TRBJ2-7,TRBV19,CASSTRTSNYEQYF
TRBJ2-3,TRBV12-3/TRBV12-4,CASSWTVTDTQYF
TRBJ2-2,TRBV5-4,CASSFLAGAGELFF
TRBJ2-3,TRBV4-2,CASSHFGGAGEDTQYF
TRBJ1-2,TRBV28,CASSLRGGGQETRGYTF
TRBJ2-6,TRBV4-1,CASSPTLHRDTGANVLTF
TRBJ1-5,TRBV1,CTSSQDPDQPQHF
TRBJ2-5,TRBV7-2,CASSLLGIQETQYF
TRBJ1-2,TRBV5-1,CASSPGGGDNYGYTF
TRBJ2-3,TRBV7-2,CASSFRGRLDTQYF
TRBJ1-1,TRBV5-1,CASSLDRVGGDTEAFF
TRBJ1-6,TRBV5-1,CASSLGTGNSPLHF
TRBJ1-2,TRBV4-1,CASSQDPLTGGNYGYTF
TRBJ2-2,TRBV11-3,CASSLERGPFTGELFF
TRBJ2-3,TRBV24-1,CATSDLDRGSTDTQYF
TRBJ1-2,TRBV29-1,CSVRPRDRDYGYTF
TRBJ1-5,TRBV28,CASSLTQGHQPQHF
TRBJ2-2,TRBV10-3,CAIRTRGGANTGELFF
TRBJ2-7,TRBV2,CASSGPQAGVSEQYF
TRBJ1-4,TRBV19,CASERQATNEKLFF
TRBJ1-1,TRBV12-5,CASGQDRGSEAFF
TRBJ1-1,TRBV9,CASTRLAFWSTEAFF
TRBJ2-1,TRBV19,CASSPRRGLAGNNEQFF
TRBJ1-2,TRBV5-4,CASSAAGGYGYTF
TRBJ1-2,TRBV3-1/TRBV3-2,CASSQDMGSYGYTF
TRBJ2-1,TRBV11-2,CASRQGEFSYNEQFF
TRBJ1-4,TRBV30,CAWSAGTIGRKLFF
TRBJ2-1,TRBV19,CASRDIGSYNEQFF
TRBJ2-7,TRBV4-1,CASSQDKGHHLEVF
TRBJ1-1,TRBV7-3,CASSRGTGGGMNTEAFF
TRBJ1-1,TRBV3-1/TRBV3-2,CASSPVGGLTEAFF
TRBJ2-6,TRBV29-1,CSVGGGSGANVLTF
TRBJ1-3,TRBV30,CASMRVSGNTIYF
TRBJ2-1,TRBV7-6,CASSSTTSGEYNEQFF
TRBJ1-5,TRBV28,CASRKRGQGKFQPQHF
TRBJ1-2,TRBV5-4,CASSLASYGYTF